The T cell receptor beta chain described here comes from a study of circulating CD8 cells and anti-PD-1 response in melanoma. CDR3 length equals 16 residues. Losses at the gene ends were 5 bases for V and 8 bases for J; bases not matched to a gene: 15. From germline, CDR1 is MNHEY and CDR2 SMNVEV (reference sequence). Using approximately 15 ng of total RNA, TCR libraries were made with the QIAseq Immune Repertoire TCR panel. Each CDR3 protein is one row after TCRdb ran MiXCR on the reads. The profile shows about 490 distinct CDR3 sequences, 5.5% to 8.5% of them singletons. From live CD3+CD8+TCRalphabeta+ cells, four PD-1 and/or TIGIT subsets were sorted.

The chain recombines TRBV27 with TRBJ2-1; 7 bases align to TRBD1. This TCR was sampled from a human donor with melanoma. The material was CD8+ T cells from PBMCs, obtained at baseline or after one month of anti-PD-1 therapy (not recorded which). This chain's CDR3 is CASSHHTRGPFDEQFF. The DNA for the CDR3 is TGTGCCAGCAGTCACCATACGAGGGGGCCTTTCGATGAGCAGTTCTTC.